This T cell receptor (beta chain) is from a study of identical twins. V was clipped by 7 bases and J by 10 bases; unmatched bases: 8. Germline V gives CDR1 PRHDT, CDR2 FYEKMQ (reference sequence). The CDR3 extends over 13 amino acids. MiXCR, run by TCRdb on the 5' RACE reads, gives a single entry per CDR3 protein. Of 200,000 or so distinct CDR3 sequences listed, about a sixth are singletons. The sample holds a few counts of this clonotype. These data also featured in a second study, about T cells expressing NK-cell markers. That source reports: Sequenced donors, eight in total, included seven who were HCMV-seropositive and one who was seronegative. Anti-gamma-delta TCR antibody use in several experiments restricted sorting to alpha-beta TCR T cells. Top CD8+ clonotypes included the dominant CD3+CD56+NKG2C+ clonotypes in roughly 6 donors. Also leading the CD3+CD56-NKG2C+ fraction in a few donors were these clonotypes.

Sequencing used CD8+ T cells sorted from blood. This rearrangement joins TRBV13 to TRBJ2-3; 10 nucleotides match TRBD2. The sequence came from a young woman in good health. CDR3 bases: TGTGCCAGCAAGGTAGCGGGAGGTGATGCGCAGTATTTT. Protein product: CASKVAGGDAQYF.